The 18 T cell receptor beta chains reported below all come from one sample, sequenced in a study of shared clonotypes between healthy human individuals. Sequencing was performed with immunoSEQ multiplex PCR; in TCRdb, only in-frame clones are kept and a portion is missing. The sample has 400,000 to 500,000 clones, approximately 79% seen once. Sequencing was carried out using PBMCs. Source of these receptors: a woman between 35 and 50 years old in good health. Some clones in this sample may be carry-over from other donors' samples.

CDR3 in DNA: TGTGCCAGCGGGCGGACAGGGGATGGCTACACCTTC. Translating it yields CASGRTGDGYTF. The chain carries TRBV2 and TRBJ1-2; 9 nucleotides agree with TRBD1. Germline V lookup: CDR1 SNHLY, CDR2 FYNNEI. The V segment lost 8 bases and the J segment 6 bases; nucleotides outside the gene matches: 4. The CDR3 has 12 residues.

The chain uses TRBV4-1 and TRBJ1-5, with D hard to call. This CDR3 has 17 residues. Germline values: CDR1 MGHRA, CDR2 YSYEKL. V lost 1 base and J lost 3, with 16 bases in between. The CDR3 sequence: CASSQVVRPSYNQPQHF. The CDR3 DNA reads TGCGCCAGCAGCCAAGTGGTTCGGCCCTCCTACAATCAGCCCCAGCATTTT.

This sequence joins TRBV5-4 and TRBJ2-7; D gene ambiguous. Trimming pared 4 bases from V and 0 bases from J, leaving 14 bases between. CDR1 and CDR2 (germline): SGHNT, YYREEE (reference sequence). This CDR3 contains 15 residues. The CDR3 sequence: CASSADTNPSYEQYF. The CDR3 DNA is TGTGCCAGCAGCGCCGACACCAATCCCTCCTACGAGCAGTACTTC.

The rearrangement joins TRBV7-3 to TRBJ2-5, with a possible D match to TRBD2 (5 bases). This CDR3 spans 15 amino acids. CDR1 is SGHTA, CDR2 FQGTGA, per germline. The ends were cut back, 5 bases at V and 5 bases at J, with 18 bases in the middle. The CDR3 here is CASSPARGSRETQYF. Here the CDR3 DNA reads TGTGCCAGCAGCCCGGCCCGAGGGAGTAGGGAGACCCAGTACTTC.

The rearrangement uses TRBV30 and TRBJ2-7; TRBD2 matches at 7 bases. The CDR3 has 11 residues. With 5 bases clipped from V and 6 bases from J, the junction kept 4 bases outside the gene matches. Germline V gives CDR1 GTSNPN, CDR2 SVGIG (reference sequence). The CDR3 bases are TGTGCCTGGGCGTGGGGGGGCGAGCAGTACTTC. It yields the protein CAWAWGGEQYF.

The V call is TRBV15, the J call TRBJ2-1; TRBD1 matches at 9 bases. The CDR3 is 14 residues long. Trimming removed 6 bases from V and 5 bases from J; junction bases left unmatched: 5. Germline-derived CDR1 and CDR2 are LNHNV and YYDKDF (reference sequence). The DNA for the CDR3 is TGTGCCACCAGTCTCTACAGGGGGCACAATGAGCAGTTCTTC. This codes for CATSLYRGHNEQFF.

The chain has TRBV25-1 and TRBJ2-7; either TRBD1 or TRBD2 may supply D (6 bases each). From germline, CDR1 is MGHDK and CDR2 SYGVNS. V was clipped by 8 bases and J by 7 bases, with 18 bases between them. The CDR3 length is 13 residues. The CDR3 spells CASAEGGLGEQYF. Written as DNA, the CDR3 is TGTGCCAGCGCGGAGGGGGGCCTGGGGGAGCAGTACTTC.

This sequence joins TRBV30 and TRBJ2-5; 11 bases are shared with TRBD2. The V and J ends lost 5 bases and 1 base, in that order; junction bases with no gene match: 6. CDR1 GTSNPN and CDR2 SVGIG come from the germline V gene (reference sequence). CDR3 length: 15 amino acids. This CDR3 reads CAWGPGLAVQETQYF. In nucleotides, the CDR3 is TGTGCCTGGGGCCCGGGACTAGCGGTCCAAGAGACCCAGTACTTC.

As for this clone: Just one base apart from a much larger clone, this may be a read error. This sample also contains other DNA sequences that code for the same CDR3. The rearrangement joins TRBV29-1 to TRBJ1-1, with D unclear. The V gene's germline CDR1 is SQVTM and CDR2 ANQGSEA. V lost 7 bases to trimming and J lost 1 base, with 13 bases between them. CDR3 length: 13 amino acids. Here the CDR3 DNA reads TGCAGCGGTCGACTCCGGGGGAACACTGAAGCTTTCTTT. Its protein product is CSGRLRGNTEAFF.

The V call is TRBV6-5, the J call TRBJ2-7; the match to TRBD1 covers 7 bases. This CDR3 region has 14 residues. J was trimmed by 5 bases and V by 0 bases; bases with no gene match: 4. The germline V gene has CDR1 MNHEY and CDR2 SVGAGI. CDR3 sequence: CASSYSGGVHEQYF. In DNA form, the CDR3 reads TGTGCCAGCAGTTACTCAGGGGGCGTCCACGAGCAGTACTTC.

This chain uses TRBV28 with TRBJ1-4, with D perhaps TRBD1 (6 bases). The germline gives CDR1 MDHEN, CDR2 SYDVKM. The ends were cut back, 5 bases at V and 7 bases at J, with 17 bases in the middle. The CDR3 contains 15 residues. As DNA, the CDR3 is TGTGCCAGCAGTCCCCCGGGACAAATGCTTGAAAAACTGTTTTTT. It is translated as CASSPPGQMLEKLFF. Drawing the rest from reference TRBV28 and TRBJ1-4, the complete variable domain is DVKVTQSSRYLVKRTGEKVFLECVQDMDHENMFWYRQDPGLGLRLIYFSYDVKMKEKGDIPEGYSVSREKKERFSLILESASTNQTSMYLCASSPPGQMLEKLFFGSGTQLSVL.

The chain recombines TRBV5-6 with TRBJ2-7; weak D call: TRBD1 (6 bases). V gave up 3 bases and J gave up 6 bases, with 13 bases separating them. Per germline, CDR1 SGHDT and CDR2 YYEEEE. The CDR3 has 13 residues. CDR3: CASSSEQGGEQYF. CDR3 DNA: TGTGCCAGCAGCTCAGAACAGGGCGGCGAGCAGTACTTC.

This clone was counted once. The chain uses TRBV4-3 and TRBJ2-3; weak D call: TRBD2 (6 bases). The V end was cut by 1 base, the J end by 6 bases, with 14 bases between. The CDR3 is 15 amino acids. Germline V gives CDR1 LGHNA, CDR2 YSLEER. CDR3 loop: CASSQGSREEDTQYF. In DNA, the CDR3 is TGCGCCAGCAGCCAAGGTAGTAGGGAGGAGGATACGCAGTATTTT.

This clone appeared a single time. CDR3 loop: CASSYGGRATEQYF. In DNA form, the CDR3 reads TGTGCCAGCAGTTACGGCGGGAGGGCTACCGAGCAGTACTTC. The J gene is TRBJ2-7, the V gene TRBV6-6; 9 nucleotides match TRBD2. V dropped 2 bases and J dropped 6; count of bases not matched to a gene: 5. There are 14 residues in the CDR3. Per the germline V gene, CDR1 is MNHNY and CDR2 is SVGAGI (reference sequence).

As regards this clone: At one of its ends the junction is not consistent with the germline gene, which may arise from a read error. Other DNA sequences from this sample encode an identical CDR3 as well. This chain links TRBV6-1 with TRBJ1-1; a weak D match, TRBD1 (6 bases). CDR1 and CDR2 (germline): MNHNS, SASEGT. The CDR3 spans 14 residues. In DNA form, the CDR3 reads TGTGCAAGCAGTTTTGACAGGCAGAACACTGAAGCTTTCTTT. Translation: CASSFDRQNTEAFF.

This chain links TRBV28 with TRBJ2-2, with D possibly TRBD1 on 6 matching bases. This CDR3 comprises 14 residues. Germline assignment: CDR1 MDHEN and CDR2 SYDVKM. Trimming cost V 6 bases and J 6 bases, with 14 bases left between them. In DNA form, the CDR3 reads TGTGCCAGCAGACGCCCACAGGGTGCCGGGGAGCTGTTTTTT. The encoded protein is CASRRPQGAGELFF. The full variable domain, rest sourced from reference TRBV28 and TRBJ2-2, is DVKVTQSSRYLVKRTGEKVFLECVQDMDHENMFWYRQDPGLGLRLIYFSYDVKMKEKGDIPEGYSVSREKKERFSLILESASTNQTSMYLCASRRPQGAGELFFGEGSRLTVL.

In this sample, this clone turned up once. The chain couples TRBV19 to TRBJ2-3; 8 bases agree with TRBD2. V was clipped by 3 bases and J by 3 bases; unmatched bases: 8. The CDR3 contains 16 residues. Per the germline V gene, CDR1 is LNHDA and CDR2 is SQIVND (reference sequence). Written as DNA, the CDR3 is TGTGCCAGTAGTATTAGGTGGAGCGGGAGAACAGATACGCAGTATTTT. Its protein product is CASSIRWSGRTDTQYF.

Ten or more counts support this clone. The chain combines TRBV30 with TRBJ2-5; D possibly matches TRBD1 or TRBD2 (5 bases each). The CDR3 spans 20 residues. Germline values: CDR1 GTSNPN, CDR2 SVGIG (reference sequence). V dropped 3 bases and J dropped 0 bases, with 29 bases sitting between them. The CDR3 protein is CAWSRPGTSYRTRYQETQYF. CDR3 nucleotides: TGTGCCTGGAGCAGACCTGGGACGTCTTATCGTACCCGGTACCAAGAGACCCAGTACTTC.